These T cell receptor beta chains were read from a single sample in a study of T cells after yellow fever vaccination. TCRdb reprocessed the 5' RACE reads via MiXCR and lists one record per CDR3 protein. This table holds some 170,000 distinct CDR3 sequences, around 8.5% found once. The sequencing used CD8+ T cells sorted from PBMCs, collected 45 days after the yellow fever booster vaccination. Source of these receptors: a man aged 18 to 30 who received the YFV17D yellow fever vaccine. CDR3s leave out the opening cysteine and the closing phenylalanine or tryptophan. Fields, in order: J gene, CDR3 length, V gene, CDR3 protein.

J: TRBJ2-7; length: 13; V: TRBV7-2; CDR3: ASSLEGTGPYEQY
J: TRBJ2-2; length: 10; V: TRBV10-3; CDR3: AISTGVRELF
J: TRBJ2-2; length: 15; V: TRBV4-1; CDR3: ASSLERRDGGTGELF
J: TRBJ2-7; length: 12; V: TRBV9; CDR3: ASSVRGRGYEQY
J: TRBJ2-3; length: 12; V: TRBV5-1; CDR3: ASSLLSVRDTQY
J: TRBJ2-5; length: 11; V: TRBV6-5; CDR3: ASGSRGQETQY
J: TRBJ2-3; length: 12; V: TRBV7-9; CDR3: ASGTSGGADTQY
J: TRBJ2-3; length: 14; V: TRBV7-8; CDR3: ASSSGTGAFTDTQY
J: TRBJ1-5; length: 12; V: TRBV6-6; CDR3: ASSYSVANQPQH
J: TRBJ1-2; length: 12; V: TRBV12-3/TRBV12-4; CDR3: ASSFGTTGNGYT
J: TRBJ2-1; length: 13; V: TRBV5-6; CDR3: ASIPWGQGHNEQF
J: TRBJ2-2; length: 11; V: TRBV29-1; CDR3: SVDRGDTGELF
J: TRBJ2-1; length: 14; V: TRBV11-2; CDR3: ASSLSRLAGAGEQF
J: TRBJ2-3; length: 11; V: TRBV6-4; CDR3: ASADRIGDTQY
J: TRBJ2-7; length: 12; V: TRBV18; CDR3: ASSPPSGGTEQY
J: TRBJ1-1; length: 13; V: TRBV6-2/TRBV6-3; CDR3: ASSSTGAMNTEAF
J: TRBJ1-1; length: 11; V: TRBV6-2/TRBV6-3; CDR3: ASNLGPNTEAF
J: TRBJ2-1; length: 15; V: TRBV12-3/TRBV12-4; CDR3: ASSSDLWTYSYNEQF
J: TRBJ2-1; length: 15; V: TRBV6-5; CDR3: ASSFGLAEGSYNEQF
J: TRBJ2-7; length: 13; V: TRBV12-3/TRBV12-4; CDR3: ASSLTPSGGDEQY
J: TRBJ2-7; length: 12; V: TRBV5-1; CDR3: ASSLEGQVYEQY
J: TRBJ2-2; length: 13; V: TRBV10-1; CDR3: ASSGQTDYTGELF
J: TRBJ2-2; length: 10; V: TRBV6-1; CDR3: ASRDGAGELF
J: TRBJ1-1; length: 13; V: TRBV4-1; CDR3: ASSQAQGEATEAF
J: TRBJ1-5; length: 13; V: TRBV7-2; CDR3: ASSPGTGGWQPQH
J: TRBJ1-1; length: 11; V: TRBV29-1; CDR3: SASGQGITEAF
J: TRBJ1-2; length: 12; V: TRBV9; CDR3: ASSVGEGGYGYT
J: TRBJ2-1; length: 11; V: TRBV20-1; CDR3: SARMTNYNEQF
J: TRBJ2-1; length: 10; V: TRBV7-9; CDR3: ASSRVINEQF
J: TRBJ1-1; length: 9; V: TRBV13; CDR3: ASSLDVEAF
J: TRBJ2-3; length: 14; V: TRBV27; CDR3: ASSPGPPQNTDTQY
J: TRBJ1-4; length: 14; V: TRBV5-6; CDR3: ASSLVSGTDNEKLF
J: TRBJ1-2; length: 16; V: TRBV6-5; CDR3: ASSYSMGPMTGHYGYT
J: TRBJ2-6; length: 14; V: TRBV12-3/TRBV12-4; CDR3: ASSPVGLSGANVLT
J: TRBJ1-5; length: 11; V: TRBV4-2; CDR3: ASSQDPNQPQH
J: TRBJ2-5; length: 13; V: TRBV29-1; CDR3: SVESGRGYQETQY
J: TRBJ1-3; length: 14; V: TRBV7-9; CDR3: ASSPRDLNSGNTIY
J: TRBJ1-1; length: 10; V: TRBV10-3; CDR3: AISETRAEAF
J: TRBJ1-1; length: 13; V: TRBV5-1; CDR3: ASSLAPRGLGEAF
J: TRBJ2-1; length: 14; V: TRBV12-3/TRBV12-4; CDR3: ASSSGDWSSYNEQF
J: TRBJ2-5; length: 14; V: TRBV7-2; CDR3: ASSTILAGGAETQY
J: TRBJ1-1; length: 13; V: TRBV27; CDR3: ASSLSIGGRTEAF
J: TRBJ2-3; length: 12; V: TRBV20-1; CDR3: SVPTGIGTDTQY
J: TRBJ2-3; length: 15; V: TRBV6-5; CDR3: ASSQTTLAGSTDTQY
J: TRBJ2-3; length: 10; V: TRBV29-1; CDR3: SVEEGTDTQY
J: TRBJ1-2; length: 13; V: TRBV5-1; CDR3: ASSLLSDRNYGYT
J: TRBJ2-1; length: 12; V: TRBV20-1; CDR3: SARDSSSYNEQF
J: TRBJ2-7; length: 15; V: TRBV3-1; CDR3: ASSQVTGDKLVYEQY
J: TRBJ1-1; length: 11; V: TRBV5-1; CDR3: ASSLVRETEAF
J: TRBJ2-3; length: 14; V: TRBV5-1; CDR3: ASSLDQVQIWDTQY
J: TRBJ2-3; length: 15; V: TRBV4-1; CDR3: ASSSWVGTGSTDTQY
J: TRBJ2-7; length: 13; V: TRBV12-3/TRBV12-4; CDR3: ASSFGPLFGHEQY
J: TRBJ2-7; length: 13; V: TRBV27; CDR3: ASSSGTTSRSEQY
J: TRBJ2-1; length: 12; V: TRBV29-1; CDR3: SVVAAGRGDEQF
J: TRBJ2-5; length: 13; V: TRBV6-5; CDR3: ASSSGGGSQETQY
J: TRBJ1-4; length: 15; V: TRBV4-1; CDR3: ASSQVRQGAQNEKLF
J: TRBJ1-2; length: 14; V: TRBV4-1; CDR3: ASSQERWGRNYGYT